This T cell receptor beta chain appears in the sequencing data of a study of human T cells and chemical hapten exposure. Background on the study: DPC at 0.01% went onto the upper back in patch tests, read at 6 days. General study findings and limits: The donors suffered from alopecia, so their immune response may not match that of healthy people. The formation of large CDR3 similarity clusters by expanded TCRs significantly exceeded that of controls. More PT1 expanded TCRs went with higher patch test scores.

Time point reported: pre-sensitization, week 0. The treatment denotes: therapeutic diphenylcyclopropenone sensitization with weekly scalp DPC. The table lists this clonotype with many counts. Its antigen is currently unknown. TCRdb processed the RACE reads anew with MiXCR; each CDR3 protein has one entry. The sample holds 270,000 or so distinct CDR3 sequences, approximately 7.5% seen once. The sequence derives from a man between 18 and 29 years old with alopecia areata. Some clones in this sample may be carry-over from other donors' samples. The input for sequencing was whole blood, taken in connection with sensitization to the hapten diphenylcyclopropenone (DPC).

CDR3 residues: CASVRDAASGANVLTF. The CDR3 coding sequence is TGTGCCAGCGTCCGGGACGCCGCGTCTGGGGCCAACGTCCTGACTTTC. V gene TRBV6-5 combines with J gene TRBJ2-6, with D perhaps being TRBD1 or TRBD2 (5 bases each). This CDR3 spans 16 amino acids. Trimming pared 8 bases from V and 1 base from J, leaving 15 bases between. In germline, CDR1 is MNHEY, CDR2 SVGAGI.